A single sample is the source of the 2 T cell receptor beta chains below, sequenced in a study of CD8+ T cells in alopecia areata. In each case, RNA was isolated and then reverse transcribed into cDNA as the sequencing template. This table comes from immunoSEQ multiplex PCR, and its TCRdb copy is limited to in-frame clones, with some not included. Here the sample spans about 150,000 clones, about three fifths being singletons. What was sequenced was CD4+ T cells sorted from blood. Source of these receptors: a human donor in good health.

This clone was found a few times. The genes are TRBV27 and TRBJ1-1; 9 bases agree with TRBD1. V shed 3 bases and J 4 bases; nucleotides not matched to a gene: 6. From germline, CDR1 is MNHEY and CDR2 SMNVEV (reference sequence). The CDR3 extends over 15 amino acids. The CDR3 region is CASSLYDRGTTEAFF. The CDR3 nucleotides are TGTGCCAGCAGTTTGTACGACAGGGGGACCACTGAAGCTTTCTTT.

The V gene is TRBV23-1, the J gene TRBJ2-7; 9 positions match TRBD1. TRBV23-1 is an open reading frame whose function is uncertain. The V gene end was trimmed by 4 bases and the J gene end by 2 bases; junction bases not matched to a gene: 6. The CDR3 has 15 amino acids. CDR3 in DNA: TGCGCCAGCAGTCCTCCGGGACAGGGAACCTACGAGCAGTACTTC. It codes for CASSPPGQGTYEQYF.